One and the same sample provided the 20 T cell receptor beta chains below, sequenced in a study of cytomegalovirus exposure and HLA in healthy donors. The study ran its PCR with 60 Vbeta and 13 Jbeta primers. Assay: immunoSEQ multiplex PCR; the TCRdb copy retains only in-frame clones and omits some. The top ten clones hold less than 3.5% of a sample with roughly 200,000 clones, 77% of them seen once. Sequenced material: PBMCs. The receptors shown here come from a woman aged 55-69 years in good health and CMV-seropositive.

This chain links TRBV5-4 with TRBJ2-1, with 9 positions matching TRBD2. With 1 base clipped from V and 10 bases from J, the junction kept 3 bases outside the gene matches. Per germline, CDR1 SGHNT and CDR2 YYREEE (reference sequence). CDR3 length: 13 amino acids. CDR3 sequence reads: CASSLNAGGEQFF. The CDR3 coding sequence is TGTGCCAGCAGCTTGAACGCGGGGGGGGAGCAGTTCTTC.

The chain has TRBV4-3 and TRBJ2-2, with D possibly matching TRBD2 (6 bases). V lost 0 bases and J 5 bases, leaving 13 bases between the germline ends. This CDR3 comprises 16 residues. Per the germline V gene, CDR1 is LGHNA and CDR2 is YSLEER. The DNA of the CDR3 is TGCGCCAGCAGCCAAGAGGGGGGACTCGGGACCGGGGAGCTGTTTTTT. This sequence encodes CASSQEGGLGTGELFF.

This chain joins TRBV2 and TRBJ1-1; D is unresolved. The germline V and J ends were trimmed by 4 bases and 0 bases, with 6 bases remaining between them. Germline lookup yields CDR1 SNHLY and CDR2 FYNNEI. This CDR3 contains 13 residues. The CDR3 bases are TGTGCCAGCAGTGGGCGGATGAACACTGAAGCTTTCTTT. This sequence encodes CASSGRMNTEAFF.

The chain carries TRBV27 and TRBJ2-7, with 8 bases fitting TRBD1. CDR1 and CDR2 (germline): MNHEY, SMNVEV (reference sequence). Trimming took 6 bases from V and 6 from J; bases not matched to a gene: 7. The CDR3 has 13 residues. The CDR3 DNA reads as TGTGCCAGCAGCCGGACAGGGTTAGGCGAGCAGTACTTC. It yields the protein CASSRTGLGEQYF.

The V call is TRBV5-6, the J call TRBJ1-2; weak D call: TRBD1 (5 bases). Between the trimmed V and J ends, which lost 1 base and 5 bases, there was a span of 9 bases. The germline V gene encodes CDR1 SGHDT and CDR2 YYEEEE. The CDR3 runs to 13 residues. CDR3 sequence (DNA): TGTGCCAGCAGCTTGCGGGGGACTTATGGCTACACCTTC. Amino acid sequence: CASSLRGTYGYTF.

This clone was seen a few times. This chain connects TRBV5-1 to TRBJ2-1; perhaps TRBD2 as D (6 bases). This CDR3 comprises 17 residues. The germline gives CDR1 SGHRS, CDR2 YFSETQ. The germline V and J ends were trimmed by 0 bases and 5 bases, with 18 bases remaining between them. The CDR3 loop reads CASSLAIREGGNNEQFF. The CDR3 DNA follows: TGCGCCAGCAGCTTGGCCATTAGAGAGGGAGGCAACAATGAGCAGTTCTTC. Using reference TRBV5-1 and TRBJ2-1 for the parts outside the CDR3, the full variable domain is KAGVTQTPRYLIKTRGQQVTLSCSPISGHRSVSWYQQTPGQGLQFLFEYFSETQRNKGNFPGRFSGRQFSNSRSEMNVSTLELGDSALYLCASSLAIREGGNNEQFFGPGTRLTVL.

The V and J genes are TRBV5-6 and TRBJ1-1; a possible D gene is TRBD1 (6 bases). The CDR3 covers 15 residues. Trimming pared 0 bases from V and 3 bases from J, leaving 12 bases between. The germline gives CDR1 SGHDT, CDR2 YYEEEE. CDR3 sequence (DNA): TGTGCCAGCAGCTTGGTGGGGGCGTCGGACACTGAAGCTTTCTTT. It is translated as CASSLVGASDTEAFF.

The V gene is TRBV19, the J gene TRBJ2-1; 7 bases align to TRBD2. Germline CDR1 is LNHDA and CDR2 is SQIVND (reference sequence). Trimming took 6 bases from V and 8 from J; bases not matched to a gene: 7. This CDR3 comprises 13 residues. This CDR3 reads CASSPTAGDEQFF. CDR3 bases: TGTGCCAGTAGCCCCACGGCGGGAGATGAGCAGTTCTTC.

This rearrangement joins TRBV7-2 to TRBJ2-1, with a possible D match to TRBD2 (6 bases). Germline V lookup: CDR1 SGHTA, CDR2 FQGNSA. The CDR3 is 15 residues long. Trimming removed 2 bases from V and 6 bases from J, with 14 bases in between. Here the CDR3 DNA reads TGTGCCAGCAGCTTATATTCGGCCGGGGGCAATGAGCAGTTCTTC. This sequence encodes CASSLYSAGGNEQFF.

The chain couples TRBV5-5 to TRBJ2-3, with TRBD2 identical over 11 bases. The length of the CDR3 is 15 residues. Germline V lookup: CDR1 SGHKS, CDR2 YYEKEE (reference sequence). The V and J ends lost 6 bases and 5 bases, in that order; junction bases with no gene match: 8. DNA of the CDR3: TGTGCCAGCAAAGGACTAGCGGGTTTCGTAGATACGCAGTATTTT. Its translation is CASKGLAGFVDTQYF. The full variable domain, with the rest looked up from reference TRBV5-5 and TRBJ2-3, is DAGVTQSPTHLIKTRGQQVTLRCSPISGHKSVSWYQQVLGQGPQFIFQYYEKEERGRGNFPDRFSARQFPNYSSELNVNALLLGDSALYLCASKGLAGFVDTQYFGPGTRLTVL.

The chain couples TRBV7-9 to TRBJ2-5; 9 bases agree with TRBD2. The CDR3 has 14 amino acids. Per germline, CDR1 SEHNR and CDR2 FQNEAQ (reference sequence). The trim removed 4 bases at V and 5 bases at J, leaving 5 bases unmatched. The CDR3 loop is CASSSAGGRETQYF. The CDR3 DNA reads as TGTGCCAGCAGCTCAGCGGGGGGACGGGAGACCCAGTACTTC.

CDR3 in DNA: TGTGCCAGCAGTTTCGGACACGTCTATGGCTACACCTTC. As protein: CASSFGHVYGYTF. The chain employs TRBV6-5 and TRBJ1-2; perhaps TRBD1 as D (5 bases). The CDR3 sequence is 13 residues long. Germline CDR1 MNHEY, CDR2 SVGAGI. Trimming took off 4 bases at V and 4 bases at J, with 10 bases between the two ends.

The chain combines TRBV7-9 with TRBJ1-3, with 9 positions matching TRBD1. Looked up from germline, CDR1 is SEHNR and CDR2 is FQNEAQ (reference sequence). The CDR3 is made up of 17 amino acids. V dropped 5 bases and J dropped 0; count of bases not matched to a gene: 8. CDR3 nucleotide sequence: TGTGCCAGCAGCGCGCCGGGACAGGGCACCTCTGGAAACACCATATATTTT. This encodes CASSAPGQGTSGNTIYF.

This clone was observed a few times. The CDR3 spells CASSSPTGSDEKLFF. DNA for the CDR3: TGCGCCAGCAGCTCACCGACAGGGTCAGATGAAAAACTGTTTTTT. The gene calls are TRBV5-1 and TRBJ1-4; 7 positions agree with TRBD1. Germline V gives CDR1 SGHRS, CDR2 YFSETQ. J gave up 6 bases and V 3 bases, and 8 bases lay outside the gene matches. The CDR3 spans 15 residues.

The chain employs TRBV20-1 and TRBJ1-5; D is undetermined. CDR3 size: 11 residues. Germline lookup yields CDR1 DFQATT and CDR2 SNEGSKA (reference sequence). With 3 bases removed from V and 11 bases from J, the gap between germline ends came to 11 bases. The DNA of the CDR3 is TGCAGTGCTAGCTCACAGACGACCCAGCATTTT. Residues: CSASSQTTQHF.

CDR3 sequence (DNA): TGCGCCACGGCCTACGGGTGGCGGGGGAGCACAGATACGCAGTATTTT. Translation gives CATAYGWRGSTDTQYF. The chain is built from TRBV23-1 and TRBJ2-3, with 7 positions matching TRBD2. TRBV23-1 is designated an ORF whose function remains uncertain. The CDR3 spans 16 residues. With V trimmed by 10 bases and J by 0 bases, 13 bases remained unmatched.

Only a few counts were recorded for this clone. The chain combines TRBV6-1 with TRBJ2-1, with TRBD2 identical over 8 bases. CDR1 and CDR2 (germline): MNHNS, SASEGT. J was trimmed by 4 bases and V by 7 bases; bases with no gene match: 9. CDR3 size: 15 residues. For the CDR3, the DNA is TGTGCCAGCATCGAATTAGCGGGAAAATACAATGAGCAGTTCTTC. Encoded protein: CASIELAGKYNEQFF.

V and J are TRBV5-4 and TRBJ1-4; D not resolved. Per the germline V gene, CDR1 is SGHNT and CDR2 is YYREEE (reference sequence). Trimming took off 4 bases at V and 5 bases at J, with 15 bases between the two ends. This CDR3 has 15 amino acids. In nucleotides, the CDR3 is TGTGCCAGCAGCCCTGGCGGCAGAAGCAATGAAAAACTGTTTTTT. This gives the protein CASSPGGRSNEKLFF.

Concerning this clone itself: Other DNA sequences within the sample encode an identical CDR3. V and J are TRBV29-1 and TRBJ2-7, with TRBD1 identical over 9 bases. After removal of 6 bases from V and 2 bases from J, the junction contained 8 bases not matched to a gene. CDR1 SQVTM and CDR2 ANQGSEA come from the germline V gene. The length of the CDR3 is 14 residues. CDR3 DNA: TGCAGCGTGGAGCCCGGACAGGGGACCTACGAGCAGTACTTC. Residues: CSVEPGQGTYEQYF.

The chain uses TRBV19 and TRBJ2-7; the match to TRBD2 covers 8 bases. The CDR3 is made up of 15 amino acids. Germline V lookup: CDR1 LNHDA, CDR2 SQIVND (reference sequence). The ends lost 6 bases at V and 1 base at J; junction bases unmatched: 8. The CDR3 reads CASRVGGGRSYEQYF. The CDR3 DNA reads TGTGCCAGTAGAGTCGGGGGCGGGAGGTCCTACGAGCAGTACTTC. Using reference TRBV19 and TRBJ2-7 for the parts outside the CDR3, the full variable domain is DGGITQSPKYLFRKEGQNVTLSCEQNLNHDAMYWYRQDPGQGLRLIYYSQIVNDFQKGDIAEGYSVSREKKESFPLTVTSAQKNPTAFYLCASRVGGGRSYEQYFGPGTRLTVT.